A selection of T cell receptor beta chains follows, all from one sample in a study of T cells in Graves' hyperthyroidism and ophthalmopathy. TCRdb redid the calling of the multiplex PCR reads with MiXCR, one entry per CDR3 protein. This sample has roughly 500,000 distinct CDR3 sequences; about 43% occur once, and the top ten carry about 20%. The sequenced sample was peripheral blood or thyroid tissue (not recorded which). The receptors were sampled from an adult woman with Graves' disease, either hyperthyroidism or ophthalmopathy (not recorded which). Each CDR3 is given with its conserved first and last residue. D genes are given only for firm matches. Part of the rows lack a size; the others show once, few, many or a class for expanded clones.

J gene | V gene | clone size | D gene | CDR3 protein | CDR3 DNA
TRBJ1-3 | TRBV4-2 | NA | NA | CASSQDPGGSYTIYF | TGTGCCAGCAGCCAAGATCCGGGGGGGTCTTACACCATATATTTT
TRBJ1-5 | TRBV4-1 | few | TRBD1 | CASSPRGDSYQPQHF | TGCGCCAGCAGCCCCCGCGGGGACAGTTATCAGCCCCAGCATTTT
TRBJ1-3 | TRBV3-1 | few | NA | CASSQRGNTIYF | TGTGCCAGCAGCCAAAGGGGCAACACCATATATTTT
TRBJ1-2 | TRBV20-1 | NA | NA | CSATQGKVDYGYTF | TGCAGTGCTACCCAGGGGAAGGTGGACTATGGCTACACCTTC
TRBJ1-6 | TRBV10-3 | many | TRBD1 | CAISPGQPSRNSPLHF | TGTGCCATCAGTCCGGGACAGCCTTCGAGGAACTCACCCCTCCACTTT
TRBJ2-5 | TRBV3-1 | few | NA | CASSQGKGRETQYF | TGTGCCAGCAGCCAAGGAAAGGGGAGAGAGACCCAGTACTTC
TRBJ1-1 | TRBV15 | NA | TRBD1 | CATSRNRGPTEAFF | TGTGCCACCAGCAGAAACAGGGGGCCCACTGAAGCTTTCTTT
TRBJ1-5 | TRBV9 | many | NA | CASSVGAGAPNSNQPQHF | TGTGCCAGCAGCGTAGGGGCAGGGGCCCCAAATAGCAATCAGCCCCAGCATTTT
TRBJ2-5 | TRBV2 | NA | NA | CAGNSWAGETQYF | TGTGCCGGGAATTCATGGGCTGGTGAGACCCAGTACTTC
TRBJ2-2 | TRBV3-1 | NA | TRBD2 | CASSQDPTSGPTGELFF | TGTGCCAGCAGCCAAGACCCTACTAGCGGTCCCACCGGGGAGCTGTTTTTT
TRBJ2-5 | TRBV7-2 | NA | NA | CASRGAVAQNQGETQYF | TGTGCCAGCCGCGGGGCAGTAGCTCAGAACCAAGGGGAGACCCAGTACTTC
TRBJ2-6 | TRBV5-1 | NA | TRBD1 | CASSLQDRDGANVLTF | TGCGCCAGCAGCTTGCAGGACAGGGATGGGGCCAACGTCCTGACTTTC
TRBJ2-1 | TRBV6-1 | many | NA | CASEELSLVEQSF | TGTGCCAGCGAGGAACTATCGCTCGTTGAGCAGTCCTTC
TRBJ2-5 | TRBV7-9 | many | TRBD2 | CASSPLLAGGQETQYF | TGTGCCAGCAGCCCTCTACTAGCGGGGGGTCAAGAGACCCAGTACTTC
TRBJ1-1 | TRBV10-1 | NA | NA | CASSESVAGVEAFF | TGCGCCAGCAGTGAGTCCGTGGCAGGGGTTGAAGCTTTCTTT
TRBJ1-2 | TRBV19 | NA | NA | CASNIGGQNYGYTF | TGTGCCAGTAACATCGGCGGACAGAACTATGGCTACACCTTC
TRBJ2-7 | TRBV7-2 | many | TRBD2 | CASSLIAGVVEQYF | TGTGCCAGCAGCTTAATAGCGGGAGTAGTAGAGCAGTACTTC
TRBJ2-1 | TRBV20-1 | NA | NA | CSEISGLNNEQFF | TGCAGTGAAATTAGCGGACTAAACAATGAGCAGTTCTTC
TRBJ1-2 | TRBV29-1 | few | NA | CSVEGKGVLGYTF | TGCAGCGTTGAAGGGAAGGGGGTACTTGGCTACACCTTC
TRBJ1-2 | TRBV19 | NA | NA | CASRDTAHYGYTF | TGTGCCAGTAGGGACACAGCACACTATGGCTACACCTTC
TRBJ2-7 | TRBV7-6 | NA | TRBD1 | CASSPSTGGGEQYF | TGTGCCAGCAGCCCCTCGACAGGGGGCGGCGAGCAGTACTTC
TRBJ1-1 | TRBV20-1 | many | NA | CSAREVGGLTEAFF | TGCAGTGCTAGAGAGGTCGGGGGGCTCACTGAAGCTTTCTTT
TRBJ2-7 | TRBV29-1 | NA | TRBD2 | CSARAELAGVLEQYF | TGCAGCGCTCGAGCAGAACTAGCGGGAGTGCTCGAGCAGTACTTC
TRBJ1-2 | TRBV19 | NA | NA | CASSIGRDARGYTF | TGTGCCAGTAGTATAGGAAGGGACGCGAGAGGCTACACCTTC
TRBJ2-7 | TRBV5-1 | many | TRBD2 | CASSLAAGGPTEQYF | TGCGCCAGCAGCTTGGCAGCGGGAGGGCCAACCGAGCAGTACTTC
TRBJ1-2 | TRBV6-5 | NA | NA | CASSAGPTF | TGTGCCAGCTCAGCGGGACCCACCTTC
TRBJ1-6 | TRBV15 | many | NA | CATSRDGWFGSPLHF | TGTGCCACCAGCAGAGACGGTTGGTTTGGTTCACCCCTCCACTTT
TRBJ2-7 | TRBV7-2 | many | TRBD2 | CASSLRGLAGGSYEQYF | TGTGCCAGCAGCTTAAGAGGACTAGCGGGAGGTTCCTACGAGCAGTACTTC
TRBJ1-1 | TRBV9 | many | NA | CASSVGGKNTEAFF | TGTGCCAGCAGCGTAGGAGGCAAGAACACTGAAGCTTTCTTT
TRBJ2-2 | TRBV11-2 | many | NA | CASSLDQRASYTGELFF | TGTGCCAGCAGCTTAGATCAGCGGGCGAGCTACACCGGGGAGCTGTTTTTT
TRBJ1-1 | TRBV6-5 | few | NA | CATRAERAEAFF | TGTGCCACTCGGGCGGAAAGAGCTGAAGCTTTCTTT
TRBJ2-5 | TRBV24-1 | many | NA | CATSDRGAGELTQYF | TGTGCCACCAGTGATAGGGGGGCAGGGGAGTTGACCCAGTACTTC
TRBJ2-7 | TRBV27 | few | NA | CASSLSPPGPYEQYF | TGTGCCAGCAGTTTATCCCCCCCCGGCCCCTACGAGCAGTACTTC
TRBJ1-2 | TRBV7-9 | many | NA | CASSFIYGYTF | TGTGCCAGCAGCTTTATCTATGGCTACACCTTC
TRBJ1-2 | TRBV12-3/TRBV12-4 | many | NA | CASSLLRGYTF | TGTGCCAGCAGTTTGTTGAGGGGCTACACCTTC
TRBJ1-2 | TRBV5-1 | many | NA | CASSPSGGGVNYGYTF | TGCGCCAGCAGCCCCTCCGGAGGGGGGGTTAACTATGGCTACACCTTC